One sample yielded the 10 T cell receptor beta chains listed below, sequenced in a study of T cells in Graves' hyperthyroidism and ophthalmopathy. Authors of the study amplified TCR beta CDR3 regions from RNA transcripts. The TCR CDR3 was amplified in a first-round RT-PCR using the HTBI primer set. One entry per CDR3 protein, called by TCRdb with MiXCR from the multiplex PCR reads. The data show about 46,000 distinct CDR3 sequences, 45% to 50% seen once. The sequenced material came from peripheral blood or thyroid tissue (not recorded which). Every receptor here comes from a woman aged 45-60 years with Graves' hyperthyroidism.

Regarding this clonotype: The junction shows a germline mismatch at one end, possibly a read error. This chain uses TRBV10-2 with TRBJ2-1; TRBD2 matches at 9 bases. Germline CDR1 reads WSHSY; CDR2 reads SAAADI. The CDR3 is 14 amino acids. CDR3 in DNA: TGCGCCACCAGTGGCGGGAGGGACCGAGATGAGCAGTTCTTC. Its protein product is CATSGGRDRDEQFF.

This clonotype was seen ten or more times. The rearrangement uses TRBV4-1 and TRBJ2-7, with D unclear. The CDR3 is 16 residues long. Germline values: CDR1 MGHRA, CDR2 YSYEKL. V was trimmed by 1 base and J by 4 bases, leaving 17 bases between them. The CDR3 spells CASSQGPGLDRYEQYF. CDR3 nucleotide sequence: TGCGCCAGCAGCCAAGGGCCGGGTCTCGATAGGTACGAGCAGTACTTC.

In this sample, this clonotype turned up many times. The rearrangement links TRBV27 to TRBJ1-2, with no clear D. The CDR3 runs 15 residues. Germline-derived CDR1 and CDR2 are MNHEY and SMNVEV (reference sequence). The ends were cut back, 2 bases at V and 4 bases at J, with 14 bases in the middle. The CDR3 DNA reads TGTGCCAGCAGTTTAAACGCCATCGGAGGCTATGGCTACACCTTC. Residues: CASSLNAIGGYGYTF.

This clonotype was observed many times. The CDR3 sequence is CASRLYSNQPQHF. The CDR3 region has the DNA TGTGCCAGCAGGTTATATAGCAATCAGCCCCAGCATTTT. This chain joins TRBV5-8 and TRBJ1-5; D is unresolved. Per germline, CDR1 SGHTS and CDR2 YDEGEE. The V and J ends lost 5 bases and 0 bases respectively, with 6 bases between them. The CDR3 totals 13 residues.

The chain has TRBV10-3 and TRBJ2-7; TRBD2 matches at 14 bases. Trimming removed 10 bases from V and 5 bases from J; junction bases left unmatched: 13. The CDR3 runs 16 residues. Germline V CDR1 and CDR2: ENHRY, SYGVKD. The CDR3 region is CATLDGTSGSINEQYF. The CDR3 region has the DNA TGTGCCACCCTGGATGGGACTAGCGGGAGTATCAACGAGCAGTACTTC.

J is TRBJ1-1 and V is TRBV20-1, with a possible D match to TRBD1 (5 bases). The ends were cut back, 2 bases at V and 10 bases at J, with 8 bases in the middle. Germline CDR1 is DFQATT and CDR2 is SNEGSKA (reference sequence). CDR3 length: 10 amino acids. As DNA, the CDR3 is TGCAGTGCTAGATCGGGGGGAGCTTTCTTT. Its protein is CSARSGGAFF.

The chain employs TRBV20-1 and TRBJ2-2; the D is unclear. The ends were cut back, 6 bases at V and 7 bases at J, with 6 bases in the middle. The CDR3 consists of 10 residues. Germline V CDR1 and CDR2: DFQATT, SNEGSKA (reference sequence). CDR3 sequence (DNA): TGCAGTGCCGGAAGCGGGGAGCTGTTTTTT. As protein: CSAGSGELFF.

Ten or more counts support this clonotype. In DNA, the CDR3 is TGTGCCAGCAGCTACAGCGCCGGGACAGCGAACACCGGGGAGCTGTTTTTT. This codes for CASSYSAGTANTGELFF. The V call is TRBV11-1, the J call TRBJ2-2; 7 bases align to TRBD1. This CDR3 is built from 17 residues. The J segment lost 0 bases and the V segment lost 4 bases, leaving 8 bases of the junction unmatched. Per germline, CDR1 SGHAT and CDR2 FQDESV (reference sequence).

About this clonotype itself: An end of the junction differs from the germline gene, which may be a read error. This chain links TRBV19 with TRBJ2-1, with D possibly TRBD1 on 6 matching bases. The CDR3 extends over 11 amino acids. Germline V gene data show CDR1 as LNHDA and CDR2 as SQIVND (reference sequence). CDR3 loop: CASSAGQRQFF. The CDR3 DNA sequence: TGCGCCAGTAGTGCCGGACAGAGACAGTTCTTC.

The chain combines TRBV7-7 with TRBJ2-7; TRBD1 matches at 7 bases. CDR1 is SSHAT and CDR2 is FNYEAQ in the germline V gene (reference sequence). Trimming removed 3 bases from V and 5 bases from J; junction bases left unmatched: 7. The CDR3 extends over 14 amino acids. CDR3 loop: CASSFSTGADEQYF. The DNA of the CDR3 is TGTGCCAGCAGCTTCTCAACAGGGGCCGACGAGCAGTACTTC.